The rows below give T cell receptor beta chains drawn from one sample of a study of blood T cell repertoires in COVID-19. This table comes from immunoSEQ multiplex PCR, and its TCRdb copy is limited to in-frame clones, with some not included. Of over 200,000 clones in the sample, 70% to 85% are singletons; the top ten hold about 1.8%. The specimen was PBMCs or T cells enriched from blood (not recorded which). The receptors derive from a man aged 55 to 70 who had recovered from COVID-19. The conserved cysteine and the conserved F or W are not part of the CDR3 here. D genes are given only for firm matches.

TRBJ1-4,TRBD1,TRBV18,ASIPTGRNEKLF
TRBJ2-7,TRBD2,TRBV18,ASSPPLAGGSSYEQY
TRBJ1-5,TRBD1,TRBV24-1,ATSDSRQGVEPQH
TRBJ2-2,TRBD2,TRBV4-2,ASSQVSLAGVAGELF
TRBJ2-7,NA,TRBV5-5,ASSLASVQKMGSYEQY
TRBJ2-2,TRBD2,TRBV5-1,ASNVAGANTGELF
TRBJ1-4,NA,TRBV19,ASSPLGWGPNEKLF
TRBJ1-1,NA,TRBV11-2,ASSLVPGRSTEAF
TRBJ2-3,NA,TRBV24-1,ATSDLRGADTQY
TRBJ1-3,TRBD1,TRBV18,ASSGQGPSISSGNTIY